One and the same sample provided the 26 T cell receptor beta chains below, sequenced in a study of graft-versus-host responses after intestinal transplantation. The method was immunoSEQ multiplex PCR; TCRdb's version includes in-frame clones alone and lacks a portion of them. The data contain under 100,000 clones, approximately 94% of them singletons. No antigens are known for them. Source: unstimulated CD4+ T cells sorted from spleen or lymph node cells, taken before transplant. Receptors originate from a human donor who was the organ donor for an intestinal transplant.

The gene calls are TRBV5-1 and TRBJ1-2; D may be TRBD1 (5 bases). This CDR3 has 14 amino acids. V lost 4 bases and J 4 bases, leaving 14 bases between the germline ends. CDR1 and CDR2 (germline): SGHRS, YFSETQ. Written as DNA, the CDR3 is TGCGCCAGCAGCCGGGACGGATTTTCCTATGGCTACACCTTC. This translates into CASSRDGFSYGYTF. Full variable domain (missing parts from reference TRBV5-1 and TRBJ1-2): KAGVTQTPRYLIKTRGQQVTLSCSPISGHRSVSWYQQTPGQGLQFLFEYFSETQRNKGNFPGRFSGRQFSNSRSEMNVSTLELGDSALYLCASSRDGFSYGYTFGSGTRLTVV.

The rearrangement links TRBV5-1 to TRBJ1-1; the D is unclear. Germline V gene sequence: CDR1 SGHRS, CDR2 YFSETQ. The CDR3 spans 15 residues. V was trimmed by 0 bases and J by 1 base, leaving 10 bases between them. CDR3 coding DNA: TGCGCCAGCAGCTTGGTAGTATCGGGGAACACTGAAGCTTTCTTT. As protein: CASSLVVSGNTEAFF.

The chain recombines TRBV5-1 with TRBJ1-1; 8 nucleotides match TRBD1. J gave up 5 bases and V 4 bases, and 4 bases lay outside the gene matches. The germline V gene has CDR1 SGHRS and CDR2 YFSETQ. The CDR3 consists of 13 residues. CDR3 residues: CASSLTGGTEAFF. Here the CDR3 DNA reads TGCGCCAGCAGCCTAACAGGGGGTACTGAAGCTTTCTTT.

The chain joins TRBV11-2 to TRBJ1-5; a possible D gene is TRBD1 (6 bases). Germline assignment: CDR1 SGHAT and CDR2 FQNNGV. The CDR3 consists of 13 residues. V was clipped by 4 bases and J by 4 bases, with 8 bases between them. The CDR3 here is CASSSDRNQPQHF. The CDR3 coding sequence is TGTGCCAGCAGCTCAGACAGGAATCAGCCCCAGCATTTT.

V is TRBV7-2 and J is TRBJ1-4, with D unclear. The CDR3 covers 12 residues. The germline V and J ends were trimmed by 5 bases and 5 bases, with 6 bases remaining between them. Germline CDR1 and CDR2: SGHTA and FQGNSA. CDR3 DNA sequence: TGTGCCAGCAGCACGAACAATGAAAAACTGTTTTTT. Amino acids: CASSTNNEKLFF. Together with reference TRBV7-2 and TRBJ1-4, the CDR3 gives the full variable domain: GAGVSQSPSNKVTEKGKDVELRCDPISGHTALYWYRQSLGQGLEFLIYFQGNSAPDKSGLPSDRFSAERTGGSVSTLTIQRTQQEDSAVYLCASSTNNEKLFFGSGTQLSVL.

The V and J genes are TRBV6-1 and TRBJ2-2; a weak D match, TRBD1 (6 bases). The ends were cut back, 6 bases at V and 6 bases at J, with 11 bases in the middle. Per the germline V gene, CDR1 is MNHNS and CDR2 is SASEGT. The CDR3 has 13 amino acids. The CDR3 sequence is CASRQGRAGELFF. The CDR3, as DNA: TGTGCCAGCAGACAGGGTAGAGCCGGGGAGCTGTTTTTT.

The rearrangement links TRBV29-1 to TRBJ1-1, with a tentative D call TRBD1 (5 bases). This CDR3 spans 13 amino acids. V lost 7 bases to trimming and J lost 3 bases, with 15 bases between them. Germline lookup yields CDR1 SQVTM and CDR2 ANQGSEA. In DNA form, the CDR3 reads TGCAGCGGGGGGATAGCCGCCTACACTGAAGCTTTCTTT. It yields the protein CSGGIAAYTEAFF.

The chain is built from TRBV11-3 and TRBJ1-2, with D uncertain. The ends were cut back, 0 bases at V and 4 bases at J, with 9 bases in the middle. The CDR3 has 14 residues. Germline V gene lookup returns CDR1 SGHNT and CDR2 YENEEA. CDR3 in DNA: TGTGCCAGCAGCTTAGAAAAGGGTACCTATGGCTACACCTTC. It encodes CASSLEKGTYGYTF. Looking up the rest from reference TRBV11-3 and TRBJ1-2 gives the full variable domain: EAGVVQSPRYKIIEKKQPVAFWCNPISGHNTLYWYLQNLGQGPELLIRYENEEAVDDSQLPKDRFSAERLKGVDSTLKIQPAELGDSAVYLCASSLEKGTYGYTFGSGTRLTVV.

With regard to this clone: The same CDR3 is also encoded by other DNA sequences in this sample. The chain is built from TRBV9 and TRBJ1-1; unclear D gene. The CDR3 extends over 13 amino acids. CDR1 SGDLS and CDR2 YYNGEE come from the germline V gene. V was pared by 0 bases and J by 2 bases, with 5 bases between. The CDR3 region is CASSVGPNTEAFF. The DNA of the CDR3 is TGTGCCAGCAGCGTAGGACCCAACACTGAAGCTTTCTTT.

The chain carries TRBV5-5 and TRBJ1-2, with D possibly TRBD1 on 5 matching bases. Germline-derived CDR1 and CDR2 are SGHKS and YYEKEE (reference sequence). This CDR3 region has 15 residues. The V gene lost 4 bases and the J gene lost 5 bases, with 18 bases spanning the gap. The CDR3 protein is CASSPGLTEGYGYTF. The CDR3 bases are TGTGCCAGCAGCCCGGGGTTGACAGAAGGATATGGCTACACCTTC.

V gene TRBV18 combines with J gene TRBJ1-4; D is undetermined. Trimming took 6 bases from V and 4 from J, leaving 9 bases between them. The CDR3 runs 13 residues. Germline CDR1 and CDR2: KGHSH and LQKENI. CDR3 sequence: CASSPGYNEKLFF. CDR3 DNA sequence: TGTGCCAGCTCCCCAGGTTATAATGAAAAACTGTTTTTT.

V gene TRBV10-3 combines with J gene TRBJ1-1; possibly TRBD1 for D (5 bases). CDR1 ENHRY and CDR2 SYGVKD come from the germline V gene. There are 13 residues in the CDR3. Trimming took 6 bases from V and 4 from J, leaving 12 bases between them. The CDR3 DNA sequence: TGTGCCATCAGCGGGGCTGGCGGCACTGAAGCTTTCTTT. This gives the protein CAISGAGGTEAFF.

The rearrangement links TRBV5-1 to TRBJ2-3, with a weak D call TRBD2 (5 bases). The CDR3 length is 15 residues. Germline V gives CDR1 SGHRS, CDR2 YFSETQ. The V end was cut by 0 bases, the J end by 0 bases, with 8 bases between. Written as DNA, the CDR3 is TGCGCCAGCAGCTTGGTTCCTAGCAGCACAGATACGCAGTATTTT. Amino acids: CASSLVPSSTDTQYF. The variable domain in full, with the rest retrieved from reference TRBV5-1 and TRBJ2-3, is KAGVTQTPRYLIKTRGQQVTLSCSPISGHRSVSWYQQTPGQGLQFLFEYFSETQRNKGNFPGRFSGRQFSNSRSEMNVSTLELGDSALYLCASSLVPSSTDTQYFGPGTRLTVL.

J is TRBJ1-2 and V is TRBV29-1, with no clear D. This CDR3 has 11 residues. Trimming shortened V by 7 bases and J by 7 bases, and 13 bases separated the two germline ends. CDR1 SQVTM and CDR2 ANQGSEA come from the germline V gene. The CDR3 DNA reads TGCAGCGCCGCGCAAGGGCCTGGCTACACCTTC. Translating it yields CSAAQGPGYTF.

Here the CDR3 reads CAWSFGGADTYEQYF. CDR3 sequence (DNA): TGTGCCTGGAGCTTCGGGGGGGCTGACACCTACGAGCAGTACTTC. The rearrangement links TRBV30 to TRBJ2-7, with 8 positions matching TRBD2. Germline V gives CDR1 GTSNPN, CDR2 SVGIG (reference sequence). The V gene end was trimmed by 3 bases and the J gene end by 2 bases; junction bases not matched to a gene: 9. This CDR3 is built from 15 residues.

This chain uses TRBV10-3 with TRBJ2-3; no clear D gene. The CDR3 loop spans 14 amino acids. V was trimmed by 4 bases and J by 6 bases, leaving 14 bases between them. Germline CDR1 is ENHRY and CDR2 is SYGVKD. For the CDR3, the DNA is TGTGCCATCAGTGCGGAAAACCAGAGGGATACGCAGTATTTT. Translation: CAISAENQRDTQYF.

This rearrangement joins TRBV11-2 to TRBJ1-4, with D tentatively TRBD1 (5 bases). Germline CDR1 is SGHAT and CDR2 is FQNNGV. V lost 3 bases, J lost 8 bases, and 13 bases lay in between. The length of the CDR3 is 14 residues. CDR3 region: CASSFTSAGEKLFF. The CDR3 DNA is TGTGCCAGCAGCTTTACTAGCGCAGGGGAAAAACTGTTTTTT.

The chain employs TRBV6-1 and TRBJ2-5; maybe TRBD2 (6 bases). V was shortened by 6 bases and J by 1 base, with 12 bases between the two germline ends. Germline V gene data show CDR1 as MNHNS and CDR2 as SASEGT. There are 14 residues in the CDR3. CDR3 coding DNA: TGTGCCAGCAGCATGACTAGGGTCCAAGAGACCCAGTACTTC. Amino acid sequence: CASSMTRVQETQYF.

The CDR3 is CASSTSGGRVETQYF. CDR3 in DNA: TGTGCCAGCAGCACTAGCGGGGGGCGAGTAGAGACCCAGTACTTC. This rearrangement joins TRBV6-1 to TRBJ2-5; 12 positions match TRBD2. In germline, CDR1 is MNHNS, CDR2 SASEGT. J was trimmed by 4 bases and V by 6 bases; bases with no gene match: 6. CDR3 length: 15 amino acids.

The gene calls are TRBV6-6 and TRBJ1-2; 9 bases are shared with TRBD1. Germline values: CDR1 MNHNY, CDR2 SVGAGI (reference sequence). V shed 5 bases and J 5 bases; nucleotides not matched to a gene: 6. The CDR3 covers 14 residues. As DNA, the CDR3 is TGTGCCAGCAGTCCAGCCGGGACAGGGTATGGCTACACCTTC. Its protein is CASSPAGTGYGYTF.

This clone was counted only a few times. V and J are TRBV7-2 and TRBJ2-1, with TRBD1 as a possible D gene (6 bases). The CDR3 runs 14 residues. Germline values: CDR1 SGHTA, CDR2 FQGNSA. Trimming pared 7 bases from V and 9 bases from J, leaving 19 bases between. CDR3 protein: CASKTTGASGEQFF. The CDR3 DNA reads as TGTGCCAGCAAGACGACAGGAGCTTCGGGTGAGCAGTTCTTC.

CDR3 amino acids: CASSLQEVSGNTIYF. The DNA of the CDR3 is TGTGCCAGCAGCTTGCAGGAAGTCTCTGGAAACACCATATATTTT. The genes are TRBV5-5 and TRBJ1-3; D ambiguous. The CDR3 is 15 amino acids. CDR1 is SGHKS, CDR2 YYEKEE, per germline (reference sequence). V was cut by 1 base and J by 0 bases, with 8 bases left in between. The full variable domain, completed using reference TRBV5-5 and TRBJ1-3, is DAGVTQSPTHLIKTRGQQVTLRCSPISGHKSVSWYQQVLGQGPQFIFQYYEKEERGRGNFPDRFSARQFPNYSSELNVNALLLGDSALYLCASSLQEVSGNTIYFGEGSWLTVV.

J is TRBJ1-2 and V is TRBV6-1; D is unclear. The CDR3 covers 14 residues. V shed 3 bases and J shed 3 bases, with 11 bases lying between them. Germline CDR1 MNHNS, CDR2 SASEGT. The CDR3 bases are TGTGCCAGCAGTGACTCCATTACAGACTATGGCTACACCTTC. Translation gives CASSDSITDYGYTF.

This clone was observed a single time. The rearrangement links TRBV19 to TRBJ1-2, with TRBD1 matching 7 bases. Germline assignment: CDR1 LNHDA and CDR2 SQIVND (reference sequence). The CDR3 sequence is 15 residues long. The J segment lost 4 bases and the V segment lost 4 bases, leaving 9 bases of the junction unmatched. The chain's CDR3 is CASSTDRVTLYGYTF. For the CDR3, the DNA is TGTGCCAGTAGTACTGACAGGGTGACCCTCTATGGCTACACCTTC.

This chain joins TRBV4-1 and TRBJ2-3; D is ambiguous. CDR1 MGHRA and CDR2 YSYEKL come from the germline V gene. V was clipped by 1 base and J by 2 bases, with 10 bases between them. The CDR3 length is 15 residues. CDR3 residues: CASSQGYRITDTQYF. The DNA of the CDR3 is TGCGCCAGCAGCCAAGGCTACCGTATCACAGATACGCAGTATTTT.

The CDR3: CASRRTESGELFF. The CDR3 DNA follows: TGTGCCAGCAGGAGGACGGAATCCGGGGAGCTGTTTTTT. This chain uses TRBV2 with TRBJ2-2, with D unclear. V gave up 6 bases and J gave up 6 bases, with 11 bases separating them. The CDR3 length is 13 residues. Germline CDR1 is SNHLY and CDR2 is FYNNEI.